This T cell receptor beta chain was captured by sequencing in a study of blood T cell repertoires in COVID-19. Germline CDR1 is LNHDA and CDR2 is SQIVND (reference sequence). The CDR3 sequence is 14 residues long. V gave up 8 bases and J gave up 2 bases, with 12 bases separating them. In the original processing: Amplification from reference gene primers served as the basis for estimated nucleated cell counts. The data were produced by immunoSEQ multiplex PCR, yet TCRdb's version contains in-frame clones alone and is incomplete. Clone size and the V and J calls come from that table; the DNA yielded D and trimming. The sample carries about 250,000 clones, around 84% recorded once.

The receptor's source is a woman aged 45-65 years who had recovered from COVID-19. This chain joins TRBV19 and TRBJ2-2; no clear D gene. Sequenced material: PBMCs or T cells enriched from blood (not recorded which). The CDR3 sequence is CASSEQRNTGELFF. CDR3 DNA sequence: TGTGCCAGTTCTGAACAAAGAAACACCGGGGAGCTGTTTTTT.